This T cell receptor beta chain emerged from a study of RUNX1 and TCR beta rearrangement in T-cell leukemia (TCRdb year 2020). At the level of the whole study: The comparison of TCR beta rearrangements and CDR3 junctions set around 14 T-ALLs carrying mono-allelic acquired RUNX1 mutations against 10 to 11 T-ALLs that were RUNX1 wildtype. The RUNX1 wildtype T-ALLs were matched for an immature maturation arrest stage, which was defined as lacking cytoplasmic or surface TCR beta protein. RUNX1 mutation status of the T-ALL cases had been determined in an earlier study. In the mutated group, every RUNX1 mutation was heterozygous, with around ten located in the Runt homology domain and a few in the transactivation domain. GRAALL-2003 and GRAALL-2005 were the multicentric trials. TCR beta rearrangements in human T-ALL were analyzed for comparison with findings from a Runx1 knockout mouse model. The RUNX1 wildtype T-ALLs were chosen to have at least incomplete clonal TCR beta rearrangements, which allowed D1 segments to be compared with D2 segments. Genomic DNA was subjected to EuroClonality multiplex PCR, after which TCR rearrangements were assessed by Genescan analysis. RUNX1-mutated T-ALLs spanned more diverse maturation arrest stages, including cases arrested before TCR beta rearrangement onset. Overall results and qualifications from the work: The number of available clonal rearrangements was too small to assess TCR beta CDR3 length or D segment truncation in T-ALLs. Clonal TCR beta rearrangements were found in roughly three fifths of RUNX1-mutated T-ALLs, which is fewer than the over 75% reported for T-ALL generally. Similar TCR beta J1 cluster usage was observed in RUNX1-mutated and wildtype T-ALLs, and no significant difference was found. No significant difference in TCR beta D1 segment usage was found between RUNX1-mutated (about 80%) and wildtype (approximately 61%) T-ALL clonal rearrangements.

The method behind the library was PCR. Sequencing instrument: Illumina MiSeq. Next generation amplicon sequencing was used to characterize TCR beta DJ and VDJ rearrangements. The source study handled its data this way. The Vidjil software was used to analyze amplicon sequencing data and identify clonal TCR beta rearrangements. Characteristics of TCR beta rearrangements in the RUNX1-mutated versus wildtype groups were compared using two-tailed Fisher exact tests. TCRdb reanalyzed the raw reads on its own, using fastp at Q25 for trimming and MiXCR for clone calling, and kept in-frame beta chains. All rows with the same CDR3 protein become a single entry with the most common DNA and genes. TCRdb's processing, not the authors' own work, is the source of the V and J calls. A total of 200 to 250 distinct CDR3 sequences appear in this sample, roughly a third of them only once. In total, the top ten clones hold approximately 90% of the sample.

The cysteine opens and the phenylalanine closes a CDR3 of 15 amino acids. The read is trimmed to its CDR3 DNA, 45 bases read in frame from base 1. Unmatched junction bases come to 10, with V trimmed by 8 bases and J by 2 bases. The germline V gene specifies MNHNS as CDR1 and SASEGT as CDR2. For oncotyping and quantification of minimal residual disease, T-ALL samples were taken at diagnosis from children and adults treated according to protocol. This clonotype was seen more than once but under ten times. There is no known antigen for this receptor. Base qualities are not provided; no much larger clone lies one nucleotide away.

This sequence originates from a female donor with T-cell acute lymphoblastic leukemia. The chain is assembled from TRBV6-1 and TRBJ2-7; 9 bases in the middle match TRBD1. The sample comprised blood. Here the CDR3 is given as CASRVGQGRPYEQYF. At the DNA level, the sequence is TGTGCCAGCCGAGTAGGACAGGGGCGTCCCTACGAGCAGTACTTC.